Shown below are 28 T cell receptor beta chains from a single sample sequenced in a study of OX40 agonist ivuxolimab in advanced cancers. Sequencing used immunoSEQ multiplex PCR; TCRdb keeps in-frame clones, though not all of them. The data hold tens of thousands of clones, with approximately 90% observed a single time. This material consisted of CD4+ or CD8+ T cells sorted from blood, taken in a trial of the OX40 agonist ivuxolimab. The receptors stem from an adult with an advanced solid tumor such as melanoma, head and neck, liver or kidney cancer.

V is TRBV15 and J is TRBJ1-4, with 11 bases matching TRBD1. Germline values: CDR1 LNHNV, CDR2 YYDKDF (reference sequence). V gave up 5 bases and J gave up 8 bases; unmatched junction bases: 13. This CDR3 region has 17 residues. CDR3 amino acids: CATSAGQGERLNEKLFF. The CDR3 DNA sequence: TGTGCCACCAGCGCGGGACAGGGGGAGCGGCTAAACGAAAAACTGTTTTTT.

The gene calls are TRBV5-1 and TRBJ2-7, with 12 bases matching TRBD2. This CDR3 region has 18 residues. V lost 5 bases to trimming and J lost 0 bases; unmatched junction nucleotides: 12. CDR1 SGHRS and CDR2 YFSETQ come from the germline V gene. CDR3 sequence: CASRQGTSGRPLSYEQYF. CDR3 in DNA: TGCGCCAGCAGACAAGGTACTAGCGGGAGGCCTCTCTCCTACGAGCAGTACTTC.

The chain carries TRBV7-7 and TRBJ2-1, with D perhaps TRBD1 (5 bases). Germline V gene lookup returns CDR1 SSHAT and CDR2 FNYEAQ (reference sequence). The CDR3 runs to 15 residues. Trimming took off 3 bases at V and 0 bases at J, with 9 bases between the two ends. CDR3 nucleotide sequence: TGTGCCAGCAGCTTCCGACAGAGCTCCTACAATGAGCAGTTCTTC. Translating it yields CASSFRQSSYNEQFF. Full variable domain (missing parts from reference TRBV7-7 and TRBJ2-1): GAGVSQSPRYKVTKRGQDVTLRCDPISSHATLYWYQQALGQGPEFLTYFNYEAQPDKSGLPSDRFSAERPEGSISTLTIQRTEQRDSAMYRCASSFRQSSYNEQFFGPGTRLTVL.

The gene calls are TRBV10-1 and TRBJ2-7; D is unresolved. V lost 0 bases and J 0 bases, leaving 9 bases between the germline ends. The CDR3 runs to 15 residues. Looked up from germline, CDR1 is WNHNN and CDR2 is SYGVQD (reference sequence). DNA of the CDR3: TGCGCCAGCAGTGAGTCAGTGGCAAGCTCCTACGAGCAGTACTTC. This translates into CASSESVASSYEQYF.

V and J are TRBV19 and TRBJ2-1; a weak D match, TRBD2 (5 bases). The germline V and J ends were trimmed by 4 bases and 8 bases, with 18 bases remaining between them. CDR1 and CDR2 (germline): LNHDA, SQIVND (reference sequence). The length of the CDR3 is 15 residues. CDR3 sequence (DNA): TGTGCCAGTAGTACACCCTCCGGGAAACCCTATGAGCAGTTCTTC. This sequence encodes CASSTPSGKPYEQFF.

This sequence joins TRBV27 and TRBJ1-3; weak D call: TRBD1 (5 bases). Trimming stripped 2 bases from V and 4 bases from J, with 12 bases between. Per germline, CDR1 MNHEY and CDR2 SMNVEV (reference sequence). The CDR3 contains 15 residues. The CDR3 DNA follows: TGTGCCAGCAGTTTAGCCGGGGCGAGGGGAAACACCATATATTTT. As protein: CASSLAGARGNTIYF.

This clone is a singleton in its sample. V and J are TRBV28 and TRBJ1-2; D is unclear. This CDR3 region has 15 residues. Germline CDR1 is MDHEN and CDR2 is SYDVKM. V was pared by 6 bases and J by 4 bases, with 18 bases between. As DNA, the CDR3 is TGTGCCAGCAGCTCCGGGTCCGGACCTTTCTATGGCTACACCTTC. Translated: CASSSGSGPFYGYTF.

In its sample, this clone was seen a few times. V usage is TRBV4-1 and J usage is TRBJ1-1, with TRBD1 as a possible D gene (5 bases). In germline, CDR1 is MGHRA, CDR2 YSYEKL. Trimming cost V 4 bases and J 5 bases, with 11 bases left between them. This CDR3 has 13 residues. The CDR3 DNA reads TGCGCCAGCAGCCCCCTGGGGCTGACTGAAGCTTTCTTT. Protein sequence: CASSPLGLTEAFF.

This clone was observed a few times. The chain joins TRBV4-1 to TRBJ1-2, with a tentative D call TRBD1 (5 bases). Germline CDR1 and CDR2: MGHRA and YSYEKL. Trimming stripped 10 bases from V and 0 bases from J, with 18 bases between. The CDR3 covers 15 residues. The CDR3 spells CAKARGAVTNYGYTF. CDR3 DNA sequence: TGCGCCAAAGCGAGGGGAGCGGTAACTAACTATGGCTACACCTTC.

The chain has TRBV7-9 and TRBJ1-1; perhaps TRBD1 as D (5 bases). Germline V CDR1 and CDR2: SEHNR, FQNEAQ (reference sequence). V lost 5 bases and J 1 base, leaving 17 bases between the germline ends. CDR3 size: 16 residues. CDR3 DNA sequence: TGTGCCAGCAGCCCAGCATCTGGGGCAGCGAACACTGAAGCTTTCTTT. It specifies CASSPASGAANTEAFF. The variable domain in full, completed from reference TRBV7-9 and TRBJ1-1, reads DTGVSQNPRHKITKRGQNVTFRCDPISEHNRLYWYRQTLGQGPEFLTYFQNEAQLEKSRLLSDRFSAERPKGSFSTLEIQRTEQGDSAMYLCASSPASGAANTEAFFGQGTRLTVV.

This clone was seen once. The rearrangement links TRBV27 to TRBJ2-7, with unresolved D. V dropped 5 bases and J dropped 4 bases, with 9 bases sitting between them. CDR1 and CDR2 (germline): MNHEY, SMNVEV (reference sequence). The CDR3 sequence is 12 residues long. The CDR3 region is CASSGSNYEQYF. The CDR3 region has the DNA TGTGCCAGCAGTGGAAGTAATTACGAGCAGTACTTC.

The V and J genes are TRBV29-1 and TRBJ1-2; D is ambiguous. Looked up from germline, CDR1 is SQVTM and CDR2 is ANQGSEA. Trimming shortened V by 7 bases and J by 8 bases, and 20 bases separated the two germline ends. This CDR3 region has 13 residues. The CDR3: CSAISTAGQGYTF. The DNA of the CDR3 is TGCAGCGCCATATCTACCGCAGGTCAAGGCTACACCTTC.

The V and J genes are TRBV30 and TRBJ1-2; 7 bases match TRBD1. The CDR3 extends over 13 amino acids. Per the germline V gene, CDR1 is GTSNPN and CDR2 is SVGIG (reference sequence). The V segment lost 3 bases and the J segment 1 base; nucleotides outside the gene matches: 2. The CDR3 DNA follows: TGTGCCTGGAGGGGACAGAATAACTATGGCTACACCTTC. Encoded protein: CAWRGQNNYGYTF. The variable domain in full, with the rest retrieved from reference TRBV30 and TRBJ1-2, is SQTIHQWPATLVQPVGSPLSLECTVEGTSNPNLYWYRQAAGRGLQLLFYSVGIGQISSEVPQNLSASRPQDRQFILSSKKLLLSDSGFYLCAWRGQNNYGYTFGSGTRLTVV.

Only one count was recorded for this clone. DNA of the CDR3: TGCGCCAGCAGCTTGGTCGGCGCAGCCTATGGCTACACCTTC. Its protein is CASSLVGAAYGYTF. V is TRBV5-1 and J is TRBJ1-2; D not certain. The ends were cut back, 0 bases at V and 4 bases at J, with 10 bases in the middle. The CDR3 length is 14 residues. The V gene's germline CDR1 is SGHRS and CDR2 YFSETQ.

The V and J genes are TRBV7-9 and TRBJ2-1; D could derive from TRBD1 or TRBD2 (5 bases each). This CDR3 has 14 amino acids. Germline V gives CDR1 SEHNR, CDR2 FQNEAQ (reference sequence). Trimming removed 2 bases from V and 5 bases from J, with 10 bases in between. CDR3 in amino acids: CASSLMGVDNEQFF. CDR3 nucleotides: TGTGCCAGCAGCTTAATGGGGGTAGACAATGAGCAGTTCTTC. The entire variable domain, with the rest obtained from reference TRBV7-9 and TRBJ2-1, is as follows: DTGVSQNPRHKITKRGQNVTFRCDPISEHNRLYWYRQTLGQGPEFLTYFQNEAQLEKSRLLSDRFSAERPKGSFSTLEIQRTEQGDSAMYLCASSLMGVDNEQFFGPGTRLTVL.

The chain uses TRBV19 and TRBJ2-3, with a tentative D call TRBD1 (7 bases). The CDR3 is made up of 15 amino acids. V lost 3 bases and J lost 3, with 13 bases in between. Germline V gene lookup returns CDR1 LNHDA and CDR2 SQIVND (reference sequence). The CDR3 is CASSMAGQRTDTQYF. As DNA, the CDR3 is TGTGCCAGTAGTATGGCGGGACAGCGGACAGATACGCAGTATTTT.

The chain uses TRBV4-1 and TRBJ1-1; no firm D call. The V end was cut by 1 base, the J end by 5 bases, with 17 bases between. This CDR3 comprises 16 residues. Looked up from germline, CDR1 is MGHRA and CDR2 is YSYEKL. The CDR3 loop reads CASSQALASIGTEAFF. CDR3 DNA: TGCGCCAGCAGCCAAGCCCTCGCGTCTATTGGAACTGAAGCTTTCTTT.

This clone came up a few times. V gene TRBV21-1 combines with J gene TRBJ2-1; the table calls TRBD1, which could not be checked here. TRBV21-1 is listed as a pseudogene. The CDR3 spans 15 residues. The CDR3 DNA sequence: TGTGCCAGCAGCAAAGGGATAAACCCAGGGAATGAGCAGTTCTTC. It yields the protein CASSKGINPGNEQFF.

The rearrangement links TRBV11-2 to TRBJ2-3, with TRBD1 identical over 7 bases. CDR1 SGHAT and CDR2 FQNNGV come from the germline V gene. There are 19 residues in the CDR3. After removal of 6 bases from V and 0 bases from J, the junction contained 18 bases not matched to a gene. In DNA form, the CDR3 reads TGTGCCAGCAGGGAGACAGGGAAGACTATCAACCCTAGCACAGATACGCAGTATTTT. Its protein product is CASRETGKTINPSTDTQYF.

In this sample, this clone turned up once. The rearrangement uses TRBV28 and TRBJ1-1; D ambiguous. The CDR3 consists of 17 residues. From germline, CDR1 is MDHEN and CDR2 SYDVKM. V shed 3 bases and J shed 3 bases, with 20 bases lying between them. CDR3 nucleotides: TGTGCCAGCAGTTTCACGGGTTTTGGCAGGTCGGACACTGAAGCTTTCTTT. Protein: CASSFTGFGRSDTEAFF.

The genes are TRBV5-4 and TRBJ2-1; D uncertain. The V end lost 2 bases, the J end lost 4 bases, and 13 bases lay between the germline ends. Germline CDR1 and CDR2: SGHNT and YYREEE (reference sequence). The CDR3 totals 15 residues. The CDR3 protein is CASSFDRSGYNEQFF. CDR3 DNA: TGTGCCAGCAGCTTTGATCGCTCCGGATACAATGAGCAGTTCTTC.

The rearrangement joins TRBV19 to TRBJ2-1, with TRBD2 matching over 10 bases. Germline V gene data show CDR1 as LNHDA and CDR2 as SQIVND (reference sequence). V lost 4 bases, J lost 7 bases, and 7 bases stayed unmatched. This CDR3 is 15 amino acids long. Here the CDR3 DNA reads TGTGCCAGTAGTAGTAGCGGGAGGCGGGGGAATGAGCAGTTCTTC. Amino acid sequence: CASSSSGRRGNEQFF.

This rearrangement joins TRBV9 to TRBJ2-6, with 8 bases lining up with TRBD2. Germline trimming cut 3 bases from V and 0 bases from J; bases unmatched to any gene: 5. Germline assignment: CDR1 SGDLS and CDR2 YYNGEE. The CDR3 has 17 amino acids. This CDR3 reads CASSASGSNSGANVLTF. In DNA, the CDR3 is TGTGCCAGCAGCGCGAGCGGGAGTAACTCTGGGGCCAACGTCCTGACTTTC.

This clone was counted between two and nine times. The J gene is TRBJ2-7, the V gene TRBV28; D unclear. CDR1 is MDHEN, CDR2 SYDVKM, per germline. The CDR3 totals 14 residues. V dropped 4 bases and J dropped 2 bases, with 12 bases sitting between them. The CDR3 loop is CASSSPAHTYEQYF. CDR3 nucleotides: TGTGCCAGCAGTTCCCCGGCCCATACCTACGAGCAGTACTTC.

The chain links TRBV30 to TRBJ2-1; TRBD1 agrees at 7 bases. The trim removed 4 bases at V and 2 bases at J, leaving 11 bases unmatched. The germline V gene encodes CDR1 GTSNPN and CDR2 SVGIG (reference sequence). The CDR3 extends over 16 amino acids. CDR3 in DNA: TGTGCCTGGACTCTAAAGACAGGGCGAACCTACAATGAGCAGTTCTTC. Translated, it gives CAWTLKTGRTYNEQFF.

The chain's CDR3 is CASSLDWDGGYEQYF. Here the CDR3 DNA reads TGCGCCAGCAGCTTGGATTGGGACGGAGGCTACGAGCAGTACTTC. This sequence joins TRBV5-1 and TRBJ2-7, with D perhaps assigned TRBD1 or TRBD2 (5 bases each). Trimming shortened V by 0 bases and J by 3 bases, and 13 bases separated the two germline ends. This CDR3 contains 15 residues. CDR1 and CDR2 from the germline V gene are SGHRS and YFSETQ.

V gene TRBV6-5 combines with J gene TRBJ1-2; no clear D. Germline assignment: CDR1 MNHEY and CDR2 SVGAGI. V lost 2 bases, J lost 8 bases, and 15 bases lay in between. The CDR3 extends over 14 amino acids. In DNA form, the CDR3 reads TGTGCCAGCAGTTACGGACCTGAGGAACGGGGCTACACCTTC. Its protein is CASSYGPEERGYTF.

This clone showed up just once. This chain uses TRBV6-4 with TRBJ2-1, with D possibly TRBD2 on 6 matching bases. The CDR3 sequence is 16 residues long. In germline, CDR1 is MRHNA, CDR2 SNTAGT. Between the trimmed V and J ends, which lost 3 bases and 0 bases, there was a span of 12 bases. The CDR3 coding sequence is TGTGCCAGCAGTGAAGCAGGAGGGAGCTCCTACAATGAGCAGTTCTTC. It is translated as CASSEAGGSSYNEQFF.